Shown below are 23 T cell receptor beta chains from a single sample sequenced in a study of T cells in localized non-small cell lung cancer. Clones were read by immunoSEQ multiplex PCR, and TCRdb kept only the in-frame ones, dropping some. The top ten hold 10% to 15% of the sample, which has tens of thousands of clones, 88% seen once. The sequenced sample was peripheral blood, obtained before any cancer treatment. All receptors come from a female donor aged 60 or older with stage III squamous cell lung carcinoma.

The chain carries TRBV6-5 and TRBJ1-1; the match to TRBD1 covers 8 bases. CDR3 length: 16 amino acids. Germline values: CDR1 MNHEY, CDR2 SVGAGI. V shed 2 bases and J 5 bases; nucleotides not matched to a gene: 10. CDR3 residues: CASSYTSGQGETEAFF. CDR3 nucleotides: TGTGCCAGCAGTTACACCTCCGGACAGGGAGAAACTGAAGCTTTCTTT.

The chain employs TRBV5-1 and TRBJ1-1; D not resolved. V shed 0 bases and J shed 0 bases, with 6 bases lying between them. CDR1 and CDR2 from the germline V gene are SGHRS and YFSETQ. The CDR3 length is 14 residues. Here the CDR3 DNA reads TGCGCCAGCAGCTTGGATGAGGTGAACACTGAAGCTTTCTTT. This gives the protein CASSLDEVNTEAFF.

This chain joins TRBV19 and TRBJ2-1, with D possibly being TRBD1 (5 bases). Germline V gene sequence: CDR1 LNHDA, CDR2 SQIVND (reference sequence). The V end was cut by 4 bases, the J end by 4 bases, with 17 bases between. The CDR3 has 16 amino acids. The CDR3 here is CASSKVGASNYNEQFF. The CDR3 DNA sequence: TGTGCCAGTAGTAAGGTTGGGGCGTCCAATTACAATGAGCAGTTCTTC. Combining the CDR3 with reference TRBV19 and TRBJ2-1 gives the whole variable domain DGGITQSPKYLFRKEGQNVTLSCEQNLNHDAMYWYRQDPGQGLRLIYYSQIVNDFQKGDIAEGYSVSREKKESFPLTVTSAQKNPTAFYLCASSKVGASNYNEQFFGPGTRLTVL.

This sequence joins TRBV2 and TRBJ1-1; D is possibly TRBD1 (6 bases). Trimming removed 7 bases from V and 4 bases from J, with 16 bases in between. Germline loops: CDR1 SNHLY, CDR2 FYNNEI. The CDR3 loop spans 14 amino acids. CDR3 DNA: TGTGCCAGCACGACGGAACAGGGTGGCACTGAAGCTTTCTTT. Protein product: CASTTEQGGTEAFF.

The CDR3 bases are TGTGCCATCAGTGAAGGTAGGGGGCTATCTAGCAATCAGCCCCAGCATTTT. As protein: CAISEGRGLSSNQPQHF. The chain links TRBV10-3 to TRBJ1-5; 7 bases map to TRBD1. CDR3 length: 17 residues. Trimming took 3 bases from V and 0 from J; bases not matched to a gene: 8. Germline assignment: CDR1 ENHRY and CDR2 SYGVKD.

The genes are TRBV7-8 and TRBJ2-7; the D gene is possibly TRBD2 (6 bases). V was cut by 1 base and J by 0 bases, with 7 bases left in between. The V gene's germline CDR1 is SGHVS and CDR2 FQNEAQ. The CDR3 length is 14 residues. CDR3 protein: CASSLGGDSYEQYF. As DNA, the CDR3 is TGTGCCAGCAGCTTAGGCGGGGACTCCTACGAGCAGTACTTC.

The rearrangement joins TRBV5-8 to TRBJ2-3, with a tentative D call TRBD2 (5 bases). Germline CDR1 reads SGHTS; CDR2 reads YDEGEE. Trimming took off 0 bases at V and 2 bases at J, with 13 bases between the two ends. CDR3 size: 16 residues. CDR3 DNA: TGTGCCAGCAGCTTGGGCCTAGCCACAGACACAGATACGCAGTATTTT. Its translation is CASSLGLATDTDTQYF.

V and J are TRBV9 and TRBJ2-2, with D maybe TRBD1 (6 bases). Per the germline V gene, CDR1 is SGDLS and CDR2 is YYNGEE. V was pared by 1 base and J by 6 bases, with 13 bases between. The CDR3 is made up of 15 amino acids. The CDR3 sequence is CASSVNHAGAGELFF. CDR3 sequence (DNA): TGTGCCAGCAGCGTAAATCACGCAGGGGCCGGGGAGCTGTTTTTT.

CDR3 DNA: TGTGCCAGCAGTCCTCCGACAGGGAGCTATGGCTACACCTTC. It yields the protein CASSPPTGSYGYTF. V and J are TRBV28 and TRBJ1-2; 7 bases align to TRBD1. CDR3 length equals 14 residues. Losses at the gene ends were 5 bases for V and 4 bases for J; bases not matched to a gene: 7. Germline V CDR1 and CDR2: MDHEN, SYDVKM.

The chain recombines TRBV27 with TRBJ1-2, with D possibly TRBD1 on 6 matching bases. This CDR3 is built from 17 residues. The germline V and J ends were trimmed by 1 base and 4 bases, with 19 bases remaining between them. CDR1 and CDR2 from the germline V gene are MNHEY and SMNVEV (reference sequence). CDR3 bases: TGTGCCAGCAGTTTATTCGGGGTGGGGGGACAAGCCTATGGCTACACCTTC. Protein product: CASSLFGVGGQAYGYTF.

The chain employs TRBV7-2 and TRBJ2-7; no reliable D call. Germline V gene lookup returns CDR1 SGHTA and CDR2 FQGNSA. V lost 4 bases and J lost 3, with 13 bases in between. The CDR3 totals 14 residues. CDR3: CASSSPLTYYEQYF. CDR3 in DNA: TGTGCCAGCAGCTCCCCCTTAACATACTACGAGCAGTACTTC. The complete variable domain, with remaining parts taken from reference TRBV7-2 and TRBJ2-7, reads GAGVSQSPSNKVTEKGKDVELRCDPISGHTALYWYRQSLGQGLEFLIYFQGNSAPDKSGLPSDRFSAERTGGSVSTLTIQRTQQEDSAVYLCASSSPLTYYEQYFGPGTRLTVT.

V is TRBV7-9 and J is TRBJ1-4; D is unclear. Germline V gives CDR1 SEHNR, CDR2 FQNEAQ (reference sequence). This CDR3 spans 13 amino acids. Trimming took 1 base from V and 4 from J, leaving 4 bases between them. DNA of the CDR3: TGTGCCAGCAGCTTAGTCAGTAATGAAAAACTGTTTTTT. It encodes CASSLVSNEKLFF.

This sequence joins TRBV5-1 and TRBJ2-2; TRBD1 matches at 8 bases. Per the germline V gene, CDR1 is SGHRS and CDR2 is YFSETQ. The CDR3 contains 14 residues. The V segment lost 6 bases and the J segment 1 base; nucleotides outside the gene matches: 2. Here the CDR3 DNA reads TGCGCCAGCATGGGACAGGTGAACACCGGGGAGCTGTTTTTT. It codes for CASMGQVNTGELFF.

This clone was seen once. The chain combines TRBV7-9 with TRBJ1-6; possibly TRBD1 for D (5 bases). The CDR3 length is 15 residues. Germline lookup yields CDR1 SEHNR and CDR2 FQNEAQ (reference sequence). The V end was cut by 2 bases, the J end by 9 bases, with 14 bases between. DNA of the CDR3: TGTGCCAGCAGCTTATCCGGGGCGTCGGTTTCACCCCTCCACTTT. Its translation: CASSLSGASVSPLHF.

The rearrangement joins TRBV6-1 to TRBJ1-2, with D unresolved. Deletions cut 8 bases from V and 4 bases from J, with 14 bases between. The CDR3 length is 13 residues. Germline CDR1 is MNHNS and CDR2 is SASEGT. The CDR3 loop reads CASAHPRSYGYTF. CDR3 coding DNA: TGTGCCAGCGCACACCCCAGGTCCTATGGCTACACCTTC.

The rearrangement joins TRBV28 to TRBJ2-3, with 13 bases matching TRBD2. Germline CDR1 reads MDHEN; CDR2 reads SYDVKM. J lost 5 bases, V lost 4 bases, and 6 bases had no gene match. This CDR3 has 16 amino acids. CDR3 loop: CASSSRTSGSLDTQYF. The CDR3, as DNA: TGTGCCAGCAGTTCTAGGACTAGCGGGAGTTTAGATACGCAGTATTTT.

This clone occurred once. J is TRBJ1-2 and V is TRBV19, with 9 bases matching TRBD1. The CDR3 runs 14 residues. With V trimmed by 5 bases and J by 4 bases, 5 bases remained unmatched. Germline V gene sequence: CDR1 LNHDA, CDR2 SQIVND (reference sequence). This chain's CDR3 is CASSPDRGSYGYTF. CDR3 DNA sequence: TGTGCCAGTAGTCCGGACAGGGGCAGCTATGGCTACACCTTC.

The CDR3 protein is CASSYSMLGSNYGYTF. DNA for the CDR3: TGTGCCAGCAGCTACTCCATGCTCGGGTCTAACTATGGCTACACCTTC. This chain uses TRBV7-2 with TRBJ1-2; no clear D. This CDR3 region has 16 residues. CDR1 is SGHTA, CDR2 FQGNSA, per germline. Trimming removed 4 bases from V and 0 bases from J, with 15 bases in between.

This chain uses TRBV7-2 with TRBJ2-5, with 7 bases identical to TRBD1. The CDR3 contains 14 residues. J lost 0 bases, V lost 3 bases, and 1 base had no gene match. The germline CDR1 and CDR2 sequences are SGHTA and FQGNSA. The DNA for the CDR3 is TGTGCCAGCAGCTTGGGACAGCACCAAGAGACCCAGTACTTC. Translating gives CASSLGQHQETQYF.

V is TRBV7-9 and J is TRBJ1-1, with D possibly TRBD1 on 5 matching bases. Germline CDR1 and CDR2: SEHNR and FQNEAQ (reference sequence). This CDR3 contains 12 residues. Trimming pared 4 bases from V and 3 bases from J, leaving 6 bases between. CDR3 sequence (DNA): TGTGCCAGCAGCTCAGGGTACACTGAAGCTTTCTTT. It is translated as CASSSGYTEAFF. The entire variable domain, with the rest obtained from reference TRBV7-9 and TRBJ1-1, is as follows: DTGVSQNPRHKITKRGQNVTFRCDPISEHNRLYWYRQTLGQGPEFLTYFQNEAQLEKSRLLSDRFSAERPKGSFSTLEIQRTEQGDSAMYLCASSSGYTEAFFGQGTRLTVV.

The J gene is TRBJ1-1, the V gene TRBV19; D is unclear. In germline, CDR1 is LNHDA, CDR2 SQIVND (reference sequence). Trimming pared 3 bases from V and 0 bases from J, leaving 8 bases between. The CDR3 extends over 14 amino acids. Here the CDR3 reads CASSIRPVNTEAFF. The CDR3 coding sequence is TGTGCCAGTAGTATCCGGCCCGTGAACACTGAAGCTTTCTTT.

This chain joins TRBV7-2 and TRBJ2-5; TRBD2 aligns across 7 bases. The ends lost 3 bases at V and 0 bases at J; junction bases unmatched: 4. This CDR3 has 15 amino acids. Germline V gene data show CDR1 as SGHTA and CDR2 as FQGNSA. The CDR3 DNA reads as TGTGCCAGCAGCTTCCAGCGGGGAGACCAAGAGACCCAGTACTTC. It codes for CASSFQRGDQETQYF.

V is TRBV28 and J is TRBJ1-3, with a tentative D call TRBD1 (6 bases). Germline V gives CDR1 MDHEN, CDR2 SYDVKM. This CDR3 contains 15 residues. Trimming took 0 bases from V and 8 from J, leaving 14 bases between them. CDR3 sequence: CASSLWQGTDDTIYF. Written as DNA, the CDR3 is TGTGCCAGCAGTTTATGGCAGGGGACGGATGACACCATATATTTT. Full variable domain (missing parts from reference TRBV28 and TRBJ1-3): DVKVTQSSRYLVKRTGEKVFLECVQDMDHENMFWYRQDPGLGLRLIYFSYDVKMKEKGDIPEGYSVSREKKERFSLILESASTNQTSMYLCASSLWQGTDDTIYFGEGSWLTVV.